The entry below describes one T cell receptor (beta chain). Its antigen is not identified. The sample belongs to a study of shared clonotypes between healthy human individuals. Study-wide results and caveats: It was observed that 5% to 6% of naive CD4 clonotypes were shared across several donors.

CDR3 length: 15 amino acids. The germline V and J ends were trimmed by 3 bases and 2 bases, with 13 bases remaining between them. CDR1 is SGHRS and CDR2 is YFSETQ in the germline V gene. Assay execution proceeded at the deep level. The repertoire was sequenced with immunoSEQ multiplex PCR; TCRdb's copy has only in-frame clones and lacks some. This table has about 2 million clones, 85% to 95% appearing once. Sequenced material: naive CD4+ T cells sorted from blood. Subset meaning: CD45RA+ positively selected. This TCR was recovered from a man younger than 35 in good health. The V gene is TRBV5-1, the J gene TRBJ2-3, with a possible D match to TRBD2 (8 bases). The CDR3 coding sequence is TGCGCCAGCAGCTCGGGAGGGGGCTCCACAGATACGCAGTATTTT. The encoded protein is CASSSGGGSTDTQYF. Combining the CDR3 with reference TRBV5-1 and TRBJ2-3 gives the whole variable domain KAGVTQTPRYLIKTRGQQVTLSCSPISGHRSVSWYQQTPGQGLQFLFEYFSETQRNKGNFPGRFSGRQFSNSRSEMNVSTLELGDSALYLCASSSGGGSTDTQYFGPGTRLTVL.